This T cell receptor beta chain comes out of a study of patients and donors after allogeneic stem cell transplantation. Germline CDR1 and CDR2: MNHEY and SMNVEV (reference sequence). The CDR3 consists of 9 residues. V was shortened by 8 bases and J by 9 bases, with 5 bases between the two germline ends. Using its own MiXCR run on the RT-PCR reads, TCRdb lists one record per CDR3 protein. The data show 80,000 to 90,000 distinct CDR3 sequences, with about 48% seen just once and 60% to 65% held by the top ten. The specimen was blood, either unsorted or a sorted T cell fraction (not recorded which). The chain links TRBV27 to TRBJ1-5; D unclear. The sequence derives from a human donor who was either an allogeneic HSCT recipient or a stem cell or donor lymphocyte infusion donor (not recorded which). It is not recorded whose cells these are; they may come from a transplant donor. CDR3 bases: TGTGCCAGCGGATTGCCCCAGCATTTT. Protein: CASGLPQHF.